The 18 T cell receptor beta chains below were found in one sample sequenced in a study of blood T cell repertoires in COVID-19. The assay was immunoSEQ multiplex PCR, and TCRdb's table has in-frame clones only and misses some. The sample includes about 330,000 clones, more than 75% of them seen just once. The sequencing input was PBMCs or T cells enriched from blood (not recorded which). All receptors come from a woman in her thirties who had recovered from COVID-19.

This rearrangement joins TRBV9 to TRBJ1-1, with unresolved D. In germline, CDR1 is SGDLS, CDR2 YYNGEE. V lost 1 base to trimming and J lost 7 bases, with 17 bases between them. The CDR3 is 15 residues long. This CDR3 reads CASSVSPGQPVEAFF. The CDR3 region has the DNA TGTGCCAGCAGCGTATCCCCGGGTCAACCGGTTGAAGCTTTCTTT.

This clone was seen only once. The rearrangement uses TRBV5-8 and TRBJ1-2; TRBD1 matches 10 bases. V dropped 4 bases and J dropped 7; count of bases not matched to a gene: 10. Germline V CDR1 and CDR2: SGHTS, YDEGEE. The length of the CDR3 is 15 residues. The CDR3 spells CASSPRRQGAGGYTF. CDR3 bases: TGTGCCAGCAGCCCCCGGCGACAGGGGGCGGGTGGCTACACCTTC.

This clone was picked up a small number of times. The gene calls are TRBV5-1 and TRBJ1-1, with D hard to call. Germline V gene data show CDR1 as SGHRS and CDR2 as YFSETQ. The CDR3 totals 16 residues. V lost 0 bases and J 5 bases, leaving 17 bases between the germline ends. CDR3 sequence reads: CASSLVGWEGGTEAFF. CDR3 nucleotide sequence: TGCGCCAGCAGCTTGGTGGGCTGGGAGGGCGGAACTGAAGCTTTCTTT.

The V gene is TRBV13, the J gene TRBJ1-1; no reliable D call. CDR3 length: 13 residues. CDR1 PRHDT and CDR2 FYEKMQ come from the germline V gene (reference sequence). V was clipped by 3 bases and J by 2 bases, with 7 bases between them. The CDR3 coding sequence is TGTGCCAGCAGCTTGGGAGTCAACACTGAAGCTTTCTTT. Protein: CASSLGVNTEAFF.

The chain recombines TRBV28 with TRBJ1-1; D gene unclear. The V gene's germline CDR1 is MDHEN and CDR2 SYDVKM. The CDR3 has 13 residues. The V end was cut by 2 bases, the J end by 7 bases, with 11 bases between. CDR3: CASSLSTDYEAFF. As DNA, the CDR3 is TGTGCCAGCAGTTTAAGCACAGATTATGAAGCTTTCTTT.

This chain uses TRBV5-1 with TRBJ1-1; D is possibly TRBD1 (6 bases). The V gene lost 4 bases and the J gene lost 4 bases, with 23 bases spanning the gap. The CDR3 is 17 residues long. Looked up from germline, CDR1 is SGHRS and CDR2 is YFSETQ. CDR3 region: CASSRRGAERLATEAFF. CDR3 nucleotide sequence: TGCGCCAGCAGCCGCCGGGGGGCAGAAAGGCTCGCCACTGAAGCTTTCTTT. Complete variable domain (other parts from reference TRBV5-1 and TRBJ1-1): KAGVTQTPRYLIKTRGQQVTLSCSPISGHRSVSWYQQTPGQGLQFLFEYFSETQRNKGNFPGRFSGRQFSNSRSEMNVSTLELGDSALYLCASSRRGAERLATEAFFGQGTRLTVV.

The rearrangement links TRBV11-1 to TRBJ1-4, with D unresolved. The germline V gene encodes CDR1 SGHAT and CDR2 FQDESV (reference sequence). V lost 3 bases to trimming and J lost 4 bases, with 6 bases between them. The CDR3 extends over 13 amino acids. The CDR3 loop is CASSFGVNEKLFF. CDR3 DNA sequence: TGTGCCAGCAGCTTTGGAGTTAATGAAAAACTGTTTTTT.

This rearrangement joins TRBV2 to TRBJ1-4, with D tentatively TRBD1 (5 bases). Trimming stripped 4 bases from V and 0 bases from J, with 6 bases between. The CDR3 has 14 residues. The germline V gene has CDR1 SNHLY and CDR2 FYNNEI. Here the CDR3 DNA reads TGTGCCAGCAGTGGACAGTCAACTAATGAAAAACTGTTTTTT. It codes for CASSGQSTNEKLFF.

As DNA, the CDR3 is TGCGCCAGCAGCCTGTCCACAGGGACCAACACCGGGGAGCTGTTTTTT. This gives the protein CASSLSTGTNTGELFF. The rearrangement joins TRBV5-1 to TRBJ2-2; tentative D call: TRBD1 (6 bases). V was clipped by 4 bases and J by 2 bases, with 15 bases between them. Germline V gives CDR1 SGHRS, CDR2 YFSETQ. The CDR3 is 16 residues long.

The chain combines TRBV10-2 with TRBJ1-2; 9 bases fit TRBD1. Germline CDR1 and CDR2: WSHSY and SAAADI. V was pared by 6 bases and J by 6 bases, with 5 bases of the junction left unmatched. This CDR3 contains 13 residues. The CDR3 DNA reads as TGCGCCAGCAGGCTTACAGGGGGCGATGGCTACACCTTC. Protein sequence: CASRLTGGDGYTF.

This clone was detected only once. This sequence joins TRBV28 and TRBJ2-7; 13 positions match TRBD2. The CDR3 sequence is 16 residues long. Germline V gene sequence: CDR1 MDHEN, CDR2 SYDVKM. The J segment lost 2 bases and the V segment lost 5 bases, leaving 6 bases of the junction unmatched. The CDR3 reads CASSTPTSGGTYEQYF. The CDR3 DNA is TGTGCCAGCAGTACCCCGACTAGCGGGGGGACCTACGAGCAGTACTTC.

V gene TRBV28 combines with J gene TRBJ2-4; perhaps TRBD2 as D (6 bases). Trimming removed 4 bases from V and 8 bases from J, with 27 bases in between. Germline V gene lookup returns CDR1 MDHEN and CDR2 SYDVKM. CDR3 length: 18 amino acids. Here the CDR3 DNA reads TGTGCCAGCAGTTGGCGACACGGGCAGCCTGAGAGGAGGGACATTCAGTACTTC. It is translated as CASSWRHGQPERRDIQYF.

The CDR3 region has the DNA TGTGCCTGGAGTCCAGGGACAGCTGAAAAACTGTTTTTT. Protein sequence: CAWSPGTAEKLFF. This chain uses TRBV30 with TRBJ1-4, with 7 nucleotides matching TRBD1. This CDR3 comprises 13 residues. Losses at the gene ends were 2 bases for V and 7 bases for J; bases not matched to a gene: 4. Looked up from germline, CDR1 is GTSNPN and CDR2 is SVGIG (reference sequence).

The chain combines TRBV30 with TRBJ1-1, with TRBD1 matching over 7 bases. The CDR3 loop spans 13 amino acids. Germline CDR1 and CDR2: GTSNPN and SVGIG (reference sequence). Trimming cost V 0 bases and J 5 bases; bases outside gene matches: 3. The CDR3 spells CAWSVSRGTEAFF. In DNA form, the CDR3 reads TGTGCCTGGAGTGTTTCCAGGGGGACTGAAGCTTTCTTT.

This clone occurred once. The rearrangement links TRBV28 to TRBJ1-6, with D unclear. With 10 bases removed from V and 0 bases from J, the gap between germline ends came to 7 bases. CDR1 and CDR2 (germline): MDHEN, SYDVKM. The CDR3 contains 13 residues. CDR3 DNA: TGTGCCACGCGGAGCTCCTATAATTCACCCCTCCACTTT. The encoded protein is CATRSSYNSPLHF.

In nucleotides, the CDR3 is TGTGCCAGCAGCGTAGACGGGACAGCTCTTCAGCCCCAGCATTTT. Protein sequence: CASSVDGTALQPQHF. The V gene is TRBV9, the J gene TRBJ1-5; 7 nucleotides match TRBD1. The CDR3 is 15 residues long. The junction had 6 bases not matched to a gene; V was cut back by 0 bases and J by 6 bases. CDR1 and CDR2 (germline): SGDLS, YYNGEE.

The V call is TRBV25-1, the J call TRBJ2-1; D gene ambiguous. CDR3 length equals 12 residues. Deletions cut 0 bases from V and 7 bases from J, with 4 bases between. Germline CDR1 MGHDK, CDR2 SYGVNS. In DNA, the CDR3 is TGTGCCAGCAGTGAATATATGAATGAGCAGTTCTTC. The encoded protein is CASSEYMNEQFF.

The chain is built from TRBV20-1 and TRBJ2-5; 10 bases are a match to TRBD2. V was pared by 3 bases and J by 1 base, with 5 bases of the junction left unmatched. This CDR3 comprises 15 residues. Germline V gene lookup returns CDR1 DFQATT and CDR2 SNEGSKA (reference sequence). This chain's CDR3 is CSASRAGGPQETQYF. CDR3 sequence (DNA): TGCAGTGCTAGTCGAGCGGGGGGGCCCCAAGAGACCCAGTACTTC.